Reported below is one TCR beta chain. Its target is unknown. After removal of 2 bases from V and 13 bases from J, the junction contained 10 bases not matched to a gene. Germline CDR1 MNHEY, CDR2 SVGAGI. This CDR3 region has 14 residues. Generated by immunoSEQ multiplex PCR, the TCRdb table keeps only in-frame clones and is missing some. Of roughly 30,000 clones listed, 84% are singletons. This entry comes from a study of T cells in localized non-small cell lung cancer. General study points: The appearance of a median roughly 61 of the top 100 tumor clones was seen in adjacent lung. One tumor region alone was sequenced, and heterogeneity therefore remains possible. In the blood, greater T cell density corresponded to longer overall survival. Of the tissues analyzed, uninvolved adjacent lung showed maximal T cell clonality, greater than tumor.

The sequence came from a man aged 40-75 years with stage III lung adenocarcinoma. The rearrangement links TRBV6-5 to TRBJ2-1; 8 nucleotides match TRBD2. The material sequenced was peripheral blood mononuclear cells, taken before any cancer treatment. CDR3 sequence: CASSYHGTSLYQFF. In DNA form, the CDR3 reads TGTGCCAGCAGTTACCACGGGACTAGTTTATACCAGTTCTTC.